Sequencing of this TCR beta chain was carried out in a study of T cells in Graves' hyperthyroidism and ophthalmopathy. Overall study results and limits: Researchers found most expanded thyroid clonotypes above 0.001 in blood as well. Ophthalmopathy was separated from stable hyperthyroidism by a 13 V-J model.

Template material for amplifying TCR beta CDR3 regions consisted of RNA transcripts. Initially, a first-round RT-PCR of the TCR CDR3 employed the HTBI primer set. TCRdb analysed the multiplex PCR reads with MiXCR anew, one entry per CDR3 protein. The repertoire consists of approximately 400,000 distinct CDR3 sequences, with roughly 13% occurring once and the leading ten covering approximately 29%. This clonotype has a count of ten or more. What it binds is unknown. The sample comprised blood. This TCR derives from a man between 50 and 59 years old with Graves' ophthalmopathy.

The CDR3 region is CASNKRGRPTRDEQYF. CDR3 coding DNA: TGTGCCAGCAATAAAAGGGGGCGGCCGACGAGGGACGAGCAGTACTTC. V usage is TRBV6-1 and J usage is TRBJ2-7; the match to TRBD1 covers 7 bases. V gave up 7 bases and J gave up 5 bases; unmatched junction bases: 17. Germline V gives CDR1 MNHNS, CDR2 SASEGT. The CDR3 runs 16 residues.